This entry lists 31 T cell receptor beta chains sequenced from one sample in a study of shared clonotypes between healthy human individuals. Using immunoSEQ multiplex PCR, the repertoire was profiled, and TCRdb retains in-frame clones only, with some absent. The sample lists approximately 2.5 million clones; approximately 90% were seen once. Sequencing was done on a sample of naive CD4+ T cells sorted from blood. The subset denotes: CD45RA+ positively selected. These receptors were obtained from a man between 18 and 29 years old in good health.

The rearrangement links TRBV27 to TRBJ2-5; 13 nucleotides align to TRBD2. Germline-derived CDR1 and CDR2 are MNHEY and SMNVEV (reference sequence). J gave up 3 bases and V 4 bases, and 2 bases lay outside the gene matches. The CDR3 has 15 amino acids. The CDR3 DNA is TGTGCCAGCAGTTACGGACTAGCGGGAGAAGAGACCCAGTACTTC. This codes for CASSYGLAGEETQYF.

The CDR3 sequence: CASSLLGEGPSGNTIYF. CDR3 DNA sequence: TGTGCCAGCAGCCTTTTGGGGGAGGGACCCTCTGGAAACACCATATATTTT. V usage is TRBV5-6 and J usage is TRBJ1-3, with D perhaps TRBD1 (5 bases). Trimming pared 4 bases from V and 0 bases from J, leaving 17 bases between. The germline gives CDR1 SGHDT, CDR2 YYEEEE. CDR3 size: 17 residues.

The chain links TRBV7-3 to TRBJ1-6; D call uncertain. The CDR3 extends over 14 amino acids. The V gene's germline CDR1 is SGHTA and CDR2 FQGTGA. The ends were cut back, 1 base at V and 7 bases at J, with 8 bases in the middle. CDR3 residues: CASSLKQSNSPLHF. In DNA form, the CDR3 reads TGTGCCAGCAGCTTAAAACAGTCCAATTCACCCCTCCACTTT. Full variable domain (missing parts from reference TRBV7-3 and TRBJ1-6): GAGVSQTPSNKVTEKGKYVELRCDPISGHTALYWYRQSLGQGPEFLIYFQGTGAADDSGLPNDRFFAVRPEGSVSTLKIQRTERGDSAVYLCASSLKQSNSPLHFGNGTRLTVT.

The chain is built from TRBV6-5 and TRBJ2-7; possible D gene TRBD1, 6 bases. Germline values: CDR1 MNHEY, CDR2 SVGAGI. V was clipped by 8 bases and J by 0 bases, with 14 bases between them. This CDR3 region has 14 residues. DNA for the CDR3: TGTGCCAGCGGCGACAGGCTAAGCTCCTACGAGCAGTACTTC. Translating gives CASGDRLSSYEQYF.

The chain has TRBV30 and TRBJ1-2; D may be TRBD1 (5 bases). Germline CDR1 reads GTSNPN; CDR2 reads SVGIG (reference sequence). The CDR3 is 11 residues long. V was pared by 2 bases and J by 8 bases, with 9 bases between. This chain's CDR3 is CAWSNGAGYTF. Written as DNA, the CDR3 is TGTGCCTGGAGTAATGGGGCCGGCTACACCTTC.

The CDR3 DNA sequence: TGTGCCAGCGCGTGGCGGAGCACAGATACGCAGTATTTT. Protein: CASAWRSTDTQYF. The V call is TRBV5-3, the J call TRBJ2-3; D not certain. TRBV5-3 has ORF status, its function being uncertain. The CDR3 spans 13 residues. V gave up 8 bases and J gave up 0 bases, with 10 bases separating them.

The chain employs TRBV6-6 and TRBJ2-5; 8 bases fit TRBD1. The CDR3 has 13 amino acids. Germline values: CDR1 MNHNY, CDR2 SVGAGI (reference sequence). V lost 8 bases and J lost 8; bases outside the gene matches: 10. Here the CDR3 reads CASAGQGWVTQYF. In DNA form, the CDR3 reads TGTGCCAGCGCCGGACAGGGATGGGTAACCCAGTACTTC.

DNA of the CDR3: TGTGCCAGCAGCTTGCGCGGGGGGGCTTACAATGAGCAGTTCTTC. It yields the protein CASSLRGGAYNEQFF. The genes are TRBV5-4 and TRBJ2-1; 9 nucleotides match TRBD2. This CDR3 region has 15 residues. Per the germline V gene, CDR1 is SGHNT and CDR2 is YYREEE (reference sequence). V shed 1 base, J shed 4 bases, and the junction held 3 bases outside the gene matches.

This chain connects TRBV6-1 to TRBJ2-1, with D perhaps TRBD1 (5 bases). CDR1 and CDR2 from the germline V gene are MNHNS and SASEGT. This CDR3 is built from 13 residues. V lost 7 bases to trimming and J lost 7 bases, with 14 bases between them. For the CDR3, the DNA is TGTGCCAGCATACCAGGCAGGGTGAATGAGCAGTTCTTC. This translates into CASIPGRVNEQFF.

J is TRBJ2-7 and V is TRBV13, with D tentatively TRBD1 (5 bases). Germline CDR1 PRHDT, CDR2 FYEKMQ (reference sequence). The CDR3 contains 14 residues. V was cut by 4 bases and J by 0 bases, with 10 bases left in between. The CDR3 coding sequence is TGTGCCAGCAGCTCCAGGACAAACTCCTACGAGCAGTACTTC. It codes for CASSSRTNSYEQYF. Filled out from reference TRBV13 and TRBJ2-7, the complete variable domain reads AAGVIQSPRHLIKEKRETATLKCYPIPRHDTVYWYQQGPGQDPQFLISFYEKMQSDKGSIPDRFSAQQFSDYHSELNMSSLELGDSALYFCASSSRTNSYEQYFGPGTRLTVT.

The chain is built from TRBV19 and TRBJ1-1; no firm D call. Trimming cost V 10 bases and J 6 bases, with 15 bases left between them. The CDR3 loop spans 12 amino acids. The germline V gene encodes CDR1 LNHDA and CDR2 SQIVND (reference sequence). The CDR3 DNA is TGTGCCACCAACCAGGTAGGAGCTGAAGCTTTCTTT. This gives the protein CATNQVGAEAFF. Combining the CDR3 with reference TRBV19 and TRBJ1-1 gives the whole variable domain DGGITQSPKYLFRKEGQNVTLSCEQNLNHDAMYWYRQDPGQGLRLIYYSQIVNDFQKGDIAEGYSVSREKKESFPLTVTSAQKNPTAFYLCATNQVGAEAFFGQGTRLTVV.

The chain uses TRBV10-2 and TRBJ2-1; D not certain. V dropped 7 bases and J dropped 3 bases, with 4 bases sitting between them. Germline-derived CDR1 and CDR2 are WSHSY and SAAADI. The CDR3 totals 11 residues. As DNA, the CDR3 is TGCGCCAGCACGGACTACAATGAGCAGTTCTTC. Translation: CASTDYNEQFF.

This clone appeared a single time. V gene TRBV6-6 combines with J gene TRBJ1-1; no firm D call. Trimming took 4 bases from V and 4 from J, leaving 10 bases between them. This CDR3 comprises 13 residues. Germline V gene lookup returns CDR1 MNHNY and CDR2 SVGAGI (reference sequence). The CDR3 DNA reads as TGTGCCAGCAGTTTCCATTTTGGCACTGAAGCTTTCTTT. Translating it yields CASSFHFGTEAFF.

The rearrangement uses TRBV30 and TRBJ2-5; 11 nucleotides agree with TRBD1. The CDR3 sequence is 17 residues long. In germline, CDR1 is GTSNPN, CDR2 SVGIG (reference sequence). The V segment lost 0 bases and the J segment 2 bases; nucleotides outside the gene matches: 8. The CDR3 nucleotides are TGTGCCTGGAGTGTAGGTAGAAGGGACAGGGGGCAAGAGACCCAGTACTTC. Translating it yields CAWSVGRRDRGQETQYF.

The rearrangement joins TRBV10-3 to TRBJ1-2, with TRBD1 as a possible D gene (5 bases). V lost 5 bases and J 0 bases, leaving 13 bases between the germline ends. The germline V gene encodes CDR1 ENHRY and CDR2 SYGVKD. CDR3 length: 15 amino acids. CDR3 nucleotides: TGTGCCATCAGTAGGGACGGGGGAACTAACTATGGCTACACCTTC. Amino acids: CAISRDGGTNYGYTF.

The chain links TRBV10-2 to TRBJ1-1; D perhaps matches TRBD1 (5 bases). Trimming took 8 bases from V and 5 from J, leaving 15 bases between them. This CDR3 contains 13 residues. Germline CDR1 reads WSHSY; CDR2 reads SAAADI. As DNA, the CDR3 is TGCGCCAGCGTGAGGAGGGGAAAGACTGAAGCTTTCTTT. Its translation: CASVRRGKTEAFF.

The chain couples TRBV30 to TRBJ2-7, with 7 bases aligning to TRBD1. The CDR3 is 14 residues long. Germline values: CDR1 GTSNPN, CDR2 SVGIG (reference sequence). The V gene end was trimmed by 1 base and the J gene end by 3 bases; junction bases not matched to a gene: 6. The CDR3 loop reads CAWSADRVGYEQYF. CDR3 nucleotides: TGTGCCTGGAGTGCAGACAGGGTGGGCTACGAGCAGTACTTC.

This clone was observed a single time. The V and J genes are TRBV10-2 and TRBJ2-7; 9 bases match TRBD2. The CDR3 is made up of 13 amino acids. V dropped 10 bases and J dropped 6; count of bases not matched to a gene: 10. From germline, CDR1 is WSHSY and CDR2 SAAADI. CDR3 protein: CATRGTSYTEQYF. The DNA for the CDR3 is TGCGCCACCAGGGGGACTAGCTATACCGAGCAGTACTTC.

The J gene is TRBJ2-5, the V gene TRBV11-2; TRBD2 matches 9 bases. The CDR3 is made up of 15 amino acids. Germline V CDR1 and CDR2: SGHAT, FQNNGV. V trimming: 1 base; J trimming: 4 bases; junction bases outside the gene matches: 4. CDR3 nucleotide sequence: TGTGCCAGCAGCTTAGGGGCTAGCGGGATAGAGACCCAGTACTTC. It codes for CASSLGASGIETQYF.

The chain recombines TRBV4-1 with TRBJ2-2; a weak D match, TRBD2 (6 bases). Germline lookup yields CDR1 MGHRA and CDR2 YSYEKL. V lost 4 bases and J 2 bases, leaving 14 bases between the germline ends. The CDR3 has 16 amino acids. The CDR3 reads CASSLGWGDNTGELFF. CDR3 nucleotides: TGCGCCAGCAGCCTGGGCTGGGGGGACAACACCGGGGAGCTGTTTTTT.

The genes are TRBV29-1 and TRBJ2-1; TRBD2 might be the D (5 bases). The germline gives CDR1 SQVTM, CDR2 ANQGSEA. V was shortened by 0 bases and J by 13 bases, with 13 bases between the two germline ends. The CDR3 loop spans 12 amino acids. CDR3 region: CSVEEREPYQFF. The DNA for the CDR3 is TGCAGCGTTGAAGAACGGGAACCCTACCAGTTCTTC.

This clone was detected once. The chain is built from TRBV10-1 and TRBJ2-7; a weak D match, TRBD1 (5 bases). The V end lost 4 bases, the J end lost 3 bases, and 7 bases lay between the germline ends. There are 12 residues in the CDR3. Germline CDR1 is WNHNN and CDR2 is SYGVQD (reference sequence). The CDR3 spells CASSGRDYEQYF. CDR3 coding DNA: TGCGCCAGCAGTGGCAGGGACTACGAGCAGTACTTC.

V gene TRBV19 combines with J gene TRBJ1-1, with D possibly being TRBD1 (5 bases). CDR1 is LNHDA and CDR2 is SQIVND in the germline V gene (reference sequence). Trimming pared 6 bases from V and 7 bases from J, leaving 21 bases between. This CDR3 is built from 15 residues. As DNA, the CDR3 is TGTGCCAGTAGAGCGCAGGGCCTTCCAGCGGGTGAAGCTTTCTTT. It translates to CASRAQGLPAGEAFF.

V usage is TRBV7-3 and J usage is TRBJ2-3; 13 bases line up with TRBD2. The trim removed 4 bases at V and 3 bases at J, leaving 10 bases unmatched. The germline CDR1 and CDR2 sequences are SGHTA and FQGTGA. CDR3 size: 18 residues. CDR3: CASSSITSGGAGTDTQYF. The CDR3 DNA follows: TGTGCCAGCAGCTCCATTACTAGCGGGGGGGCTGGTACAGATACGCAGTATTTT. Together with reference TRBV7-3 and TRBJ2-3, the CDR3 gives the full variable domain: GAGVSQTPSNKVTEKGKYVELRCDPISGHTALYWYRQSLGQGPEFLIYFQGTGAADDSGLPNDRFFAVRPEGSVSTLKIQRTERGDSAVYLCASSSITSGGAGTDTQYFGPGTRLTVL.

The gene calls are TRBV5-1 and TRBJ2-2; 12 nucleotides align to TRBD2. CDR1 is SGHRS, CDR2 YFSETQ, per germline. With V trimmed by 4 bases and J by 4 bases, 8 bases remained unmatched. This CDR3 spans 17 amino acids. The CDR3 nucleotides read TGCGCCAGCAGCACATCGACTAGCGGGAGAACCACCGGGGAGCTGTTTTTT. Amino acids: CASSTSTSGRTTGELFF.

This rearrangement joins TRBV10-3 to TRBJ2-5; 12 bases line up with TRBD2. V lost 4 bases to trimming and J lost 1 base; unmatched junction nucleotides: 1. Germline V gene sequence: CDR1 ENHRY, CDR2 SYGVKD. The CDR3 is 15 amino acids. Here the CDR3 DNA reads TGTGCCATCAGTGGACTAGCGGGAGTCCAAGAGACCCAGTACTTC. As protein: CAISGLAGVQETQYF.

Only a few counts were recorded for this clone. V is TRBV10-3 and J is TRBJ2-2; no definite D call. CDR3 length: 18 amino acids. Germline loops: CDR1 ENHRY, CDR2 SYGVKD. Trimming removed 0 bases at V and 6 bases at J, with 20 bases between. The CDR3 protein is CAISESEEPPGWAGELFF. CDR3 DNA: TGTGCCATCAGTGAGTCAGAGGAGCCGCCCGGGTGGGCCGGGGAGCTGTTTTTT.

This clone came up a few times. J is TRBJ1-4 and V is TRBV30; D not resolved. The CDR3 totals 12 residues. Trimming cost V 3 bases and J 8 bases, with 10 bases left between them. The germline V gene has CDR1 GTSNPN and CDR2 SVGIG (reference sequence). The CDR3: CAWSRTEEKLFF. Here the CDR3 DNA reads TGTGCCTGGAGCCGGACTGAGGAAAAACTGTTTTTT.

The chain carries TRBV18 and TRBJ2-2, with TRBD2 as a possible D gene (7 bases). The CDR3 loop spans 16 amino acids. Per germline, CDR1 KGHSH and CDR2 LQKENI. Trimming left V 3 bases short and J 4 bases short, with 15 bases between. CDR3 region: CASSPRTAGTTGELFF. In DNA form, the CDR3 reads TGTGCCAGCTCACCTCGGACAGCGGGGACCACCGGGGAGCTGTTTTTT.

The chain uses TRBV2 and TRBJ2-3; 8 bases agree with TRBD2. The CDR3 length is 19 residues. V gave up 5 bases and J gave up 2 bases; unmatched junction bases: 18. Germline CDR1 is SNHLY and CDR2 is FYNNEI. The CDR3: CASSRVLRTSSFSTDTQYF. DNA for the CDR3: TGTGCCAGCAGTCGGGTCCTTCGGACTAGCTCTTTCTCCACAGATACGCAGTATTTT.

The rearrangement joins TRBV28 to TRBJ2-4; D gene uncertain. The CDR3 runs 13 residues. Germline CDR1 is MDHEN and CDR2 is SYDVKM. V was shortened by 5 bases and J by 4 bases, with 9 bases between the two germline ends. CDR3: CASSPDNKNIQYF. The CDR3 coding sequence is TGTGCCAGCAGTCCCGACAATAAAAACATTCAGTACTTC.